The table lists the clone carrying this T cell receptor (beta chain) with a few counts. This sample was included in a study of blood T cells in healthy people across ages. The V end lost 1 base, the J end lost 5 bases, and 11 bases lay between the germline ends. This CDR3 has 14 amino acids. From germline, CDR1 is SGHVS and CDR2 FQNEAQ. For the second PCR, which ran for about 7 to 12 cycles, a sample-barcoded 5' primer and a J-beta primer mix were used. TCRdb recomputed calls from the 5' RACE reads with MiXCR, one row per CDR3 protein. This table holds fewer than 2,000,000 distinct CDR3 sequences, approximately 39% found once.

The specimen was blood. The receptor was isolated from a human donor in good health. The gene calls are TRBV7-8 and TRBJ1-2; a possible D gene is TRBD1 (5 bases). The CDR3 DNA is TGTGCCAGCAGCTTAGACAGGTCAACGTATGGCTACACCTTC. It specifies CASSLDRSTYGYTF.